Below are 9 T cell receptor beta chains sequenced from a single sample in a study of blood T cell repertoires in COVID-19. TCRdb keeps only in-frame clones here, not all; method: immunoSEQ multiplex PCR. The table includes some 150,000 clones, approximately 86% detected once. Input material: peripheral blood. The receptors originated from a human donor in a cohort sampled during active COVID-19.

This chain joins TRBV11-2 and TRBJ2-5; 10 bases map to TRBD2. The ends lost 5 bases at V and 4 bases at J; junction bases unmatched: 13. Germline lookup yields CDR1 SGHAT and CDR2 FQNNGV. The CDR3 consists of 17 residues. As DNA, the CDR3 is TGTGCCAGCAGCCAGGGGTGGTACAGCGGGAGGGTAGAGACCCAGTACTTC. Translated: CASSQGWYSGRVETQYF.

V is TRBV19 and J is TRBJ1-2; 7 bases line up with TRBD1. The ends lost 7 bases at V and 4 bases at J; junction bases unmatched: 9. In germline, CDR1 is LNHDA, CDR2 SQIVND (reference sequence). The CDR3 sequence is 14 residues long. CDR3 nucleotide sequence: TGTGCCAGTAAGGAGGGGGCTGCGGGCTATGGCTACACCTTC. Protein product: CASKEGAAGYGYTF.

The CDR3 DNA reads as TGTGCCAGTAGTAGATTGGTCGGGAGCACAGATACGCAGTATTTT. Encoded protein: CASSRLVGSTDTQYF. The chain joins TRBV19 to TRBJ2-3; D not resolved. V lost 4 bases to trimming and J lost 0 bases, with 11 bases between them. CDR3 length equals 15 residues. Germline lookup yields CDR1 LNHDA and CDR2 SQIVND (reference sequence).

The gene calls are TRBV18 and TRBJ1-1; tentatively, D is TRBD1 (5 bases). This CDR3 comprises 14 residues. CDR1 is KGHSH and CDR2 is LQKENI in the germline V gene. V was shortened by 3 bases and J by 4 bases, with 12 bases between the two germline ends. CDR3 in amino acids: CASSPTRDSTEAFF. Written as DNA, the CDR3 is TGTGCCAGCTCACCTACGCGGGACTCCACTGAAGCTTTCTTT.

V gene TRBV7-9 combines with J gene TRBJ2-3; 11 bases match TRBD2. Germline V lookup: CDR1 SEHNR, CDR2 FQNEAQ (reference sequence). The CDR3 totals 19 residues. Losses at the gene ends were 5 bases for V and 0 bases for J; bases not matched to a gene: 13. Written as DNA, the CDR3 is TGTGCCAGCAGCACAGCGGGACTAGCGGTACCGGCTAGCACAGATACGCAGTATTTT. Its translation: CASSTAGLAVPASTDTQYF.

The genes are TRBV11-2 and TRBJ2-3, with D perhaps matching TRBD1 (6 bases). This CDR3 is 16 amino acids long. Trimming left V 2 bases short and J 0 bases short, with 12 bases between. Germline-derived CDR1 and CDR2 are SGHAT and FQNNGV. CDR3 region: CASSLRGTLSTDTQYF. CDR3 sequence (DNA): TGTGCCAGCAGCTTAAGGGGGACCCTTAGCACAGATACGCAGTATTTT.

This chain connects TRBV23-1 to TRBJ2-2; D is perhaps TRBD1 (6 bases). TRBV23-1 is an ORF; its function is uncertain. Trimming shortened V by 3 bases and J by 5 bases, and 10 bases separated the two germline ends. CDR3 length: 14 amino acids. CDR3 protein: CASSHKQGTGELFF. CDR3 in DNA: TGCGCCAGCAGTCATAAACAGGGAACCGGGGAGCTGTTTTTT.

The V and J genes are TRBV5-6 and TRBJ2-3; D perhaps matches TRBD2 (6 bases). This CDR3 is 13 amino acids long. The V end was cut by 0 bases, the J end by 9 bases, with 11 bases between. CDR1 and CDR2 from the germline V gene are SGHDT and YYEEEE. The CDR3 DNA reads TGTGCCAGCAGCTTGGCGCAGGCGGGAACGCAGTATTTT. It specifies CASSLAQAGTQYF.

V gene TRBV7-2 combines with J gene TRBJ1-4; tentative D call: TRBD1 (5 bases). V lost 2 bases and J 8 bases, leaving 18 bases between the germline ends. This CDR3 region has 16 residues. Germline V CDR1 and CDR2: SGHTA, FQGNSA. The CDR3 DNA follows: TGTGCCAGCAGCTTACGTCAGGGTTCCCTGCGGGAAAAACTGTTTTTT. Residues: CASSLRQGSLREKLFF. The whole variable domain, filled in from reference TRBV7-2 and TRBJ1-4, reads GAGVSQSPSNKVTEKGKDVELRCDPISGHTALYWYRQSLGQGLEFLIYFQGNSAPDKSGLPSDRFSAERTGGSVSTLTIQRTQQEDSAVYLCASSLRQGSLREKLFFGSGTQLSVL.